This TCR beta chain was sequenced for a study of CD8+ T cells in alopecia areata. Turning to the study itself: In an open-label trial, patients got 5 to 10 mg tofacitinib twice daily. General study points: Normal scalp showed lower clonality than lesional scalp, especially alopecia totalis/universalis.

Peripheral blood, together with lesional scalp punch biopsies, was collected from alopecia areata patients. Reverse transcribed after extraction, RNA yielded cDNA as the sequencing template. Some clones are missing from TCRdb's copy, which holds only in-frame ones; the method was immunoSEQ multiplex PCR. The sample holds 150,000 or so clones, roughly 50% seen once. Trimming cost V 0 bases and J 3 bases, with 12 bases left between them. Germline lookup yields CDR1 LGHNA and CDR2 YSLEER. CDR3 length equals 15 residues. Worth noting for this clone: Its antigen is still unknown.

The sequence derives from a human donor with alopecia areata. This chain uses TRBV4-3 with TRBJ2-7, with D uncertain. Sequencing used CD4+ T cells sorted from blood, obtained at week 0. The CDR3 bases are TGCGCCAGCAGCCAAGATCTTCTTACCAGCTACGAGCAGTACTTC. It specifies CASSQDLLTSYEQYF.